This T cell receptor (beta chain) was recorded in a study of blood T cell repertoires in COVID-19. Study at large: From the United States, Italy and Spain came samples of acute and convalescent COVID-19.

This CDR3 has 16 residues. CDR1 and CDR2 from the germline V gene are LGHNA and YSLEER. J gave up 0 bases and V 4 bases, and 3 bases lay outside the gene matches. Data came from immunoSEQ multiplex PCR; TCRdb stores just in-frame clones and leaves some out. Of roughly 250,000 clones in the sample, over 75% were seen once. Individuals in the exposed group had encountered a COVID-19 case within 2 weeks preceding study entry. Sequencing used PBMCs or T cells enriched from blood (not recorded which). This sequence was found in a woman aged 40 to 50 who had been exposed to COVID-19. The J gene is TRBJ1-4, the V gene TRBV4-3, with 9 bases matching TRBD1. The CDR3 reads CASSPQGAATNEKLFF. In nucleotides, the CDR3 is TGCGCCAGCAGCCCACAGGGGGCTGCAACTAATGAAAAACTGTTTTTT.